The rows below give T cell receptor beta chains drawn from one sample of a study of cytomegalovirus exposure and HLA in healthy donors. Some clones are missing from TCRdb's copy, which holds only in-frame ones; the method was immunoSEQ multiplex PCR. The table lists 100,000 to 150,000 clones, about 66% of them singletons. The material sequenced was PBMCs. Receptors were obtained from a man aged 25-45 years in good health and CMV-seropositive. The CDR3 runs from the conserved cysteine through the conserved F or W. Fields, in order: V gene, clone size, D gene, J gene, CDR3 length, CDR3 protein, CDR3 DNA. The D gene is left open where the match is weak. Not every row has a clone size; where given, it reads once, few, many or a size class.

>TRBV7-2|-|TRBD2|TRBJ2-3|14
CASSWAGGPDTQYF
TGTGCCAGCAGCTGGGCGGGAGGGCCCGATACGCAGTATTTT
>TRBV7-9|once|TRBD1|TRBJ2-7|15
CASSLGGGRTWEQYF
TGTGCCAGCAGCTTAGGAGGGGGCAGGACATGGGAGCAGTACTTC
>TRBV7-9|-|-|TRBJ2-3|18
CASSLGLWGANKADTQYF
TGTGCCAGCAGCTTAGGTCTGTGGGGAGCTAATAAAGCAGATACGCAGTATTTT
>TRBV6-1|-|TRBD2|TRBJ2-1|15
CATWTSGRGSDEQFF
TGTGCCACCTGGACTAGCGGGAGGGGTTCAGATGAGCAGTTCTTC
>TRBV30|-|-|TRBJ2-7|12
CAWGALSYEQYF
TGTGCCTGGGGGGCTCTTTCCTACGAGCAGTACTTC
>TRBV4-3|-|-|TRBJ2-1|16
CASSPGLGAPYNEQFF
TGCGCCAGCAGTCCCGGCCTAGGGGCCCCCTACAATGAGCAGTTCTTC
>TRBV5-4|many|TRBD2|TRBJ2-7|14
CASSQTSGMSEQYF
TGTGCCAGCAGCCAGACTAGCGGGATGAGCGAGCAGTACTTC
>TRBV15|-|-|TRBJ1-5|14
CATSREAGNQPQHF
TGTGCCACCAGCAGAGAGGCCGGGAATCAGCCCCAGCATTTT
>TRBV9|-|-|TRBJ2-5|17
CASSVSIPGNHQETQYF
TGTGCCAGCAGCGTATCGATTCCAGGGAATCACCAAGAGACCCAGTACTTC
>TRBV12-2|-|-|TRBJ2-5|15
CAKLMVGTGEETQYF
TGTGCAAAACTGATGGTTGGGACAGGGGAAGAGACCCAGTACTTC
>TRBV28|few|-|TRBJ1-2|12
CASSLSFYGYTF
TGTGCCAGCAGTTTAAGCTTCTACGGCTACACCTTC
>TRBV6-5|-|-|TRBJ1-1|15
CASSYAYLQGTEAFF
TGTGCCAGCAGTTACGCCTATTTACAGGGTACTGAAGCTTTCTTT
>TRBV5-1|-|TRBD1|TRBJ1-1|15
CASSDPGTGNTEAFF
TGCGCCAGCAGCGACCCCGGGACAGGGAACACTGAAGCTTTCTTT
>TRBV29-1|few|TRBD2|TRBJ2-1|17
CSAPTMWAGGNYNEQFF
TGCAGCGCCCCGACTATGTGGGCGGGAGGGAACTACAATGAGCAGTTCTTC
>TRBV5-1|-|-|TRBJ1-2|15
CASSHSQPVWNGYTF
TGCGCCAGCAGCCACAGTCAGCCAGTGTGGAATGGCTACACCTTC
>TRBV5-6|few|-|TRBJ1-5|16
CASSYSRVYFDQPQHF
TGTGCCAGCAGCTACTCCAGGGTCTATTTCGATCAGCCCCAGCATTTT
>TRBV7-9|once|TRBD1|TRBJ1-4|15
CASSKTGGFNEKLFF
TGTGCCAGCAGCAAAACAGGGGGGTTTAATGAAAAACTGTTTTTT
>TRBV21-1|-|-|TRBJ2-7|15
CASSLMGLAFYEQYF
TGTGCCAGCAGCCTAATGGGACTAGCGTTCTACGAGCAGTACTTC
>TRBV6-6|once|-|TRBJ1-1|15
CASNQGQGYGTEAFF
TGTGCCAGCAATCAGGGTCAGGGGTACGGCACTGAAGCTTTCTTT
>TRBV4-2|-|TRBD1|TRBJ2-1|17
CASSQVAPGQGSHEQFF
TGTGCCAGCAGCCAGGTTGCTCCGGGACAGGGCTCCCATGAGCAGTTCTTC
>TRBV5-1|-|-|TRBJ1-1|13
CASSPPWSTEAFF
TGCGCCAGCAGCCCACCGTGGAGTACTGAAGCTTTCTTT
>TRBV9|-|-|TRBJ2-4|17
CASSASTKTGDDGIQYF
TGTGCCAGCAGCGCGTCAACTAAGACAGGAGATGATGGCATTCAGTACTTC
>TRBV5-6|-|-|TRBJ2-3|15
CASSLGTAYTDTQYF
TGTGCCAGCAGCTTGGGGACAGCTTACACAGATACGCAGTATTTT
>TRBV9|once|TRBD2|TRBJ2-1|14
CASSRLAVYNEQFF
TGTGCCAGCAGCAGACTAGCGGTCTACAATGAGCAGTTCTTC
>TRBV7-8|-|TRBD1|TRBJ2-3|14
CASSLTGVGDTQYF
TGTGCCAGCAGCTTAACAGGGGTGGGAGATACGCAGTATTTT
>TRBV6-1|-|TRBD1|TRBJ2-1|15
CASLGQRRLYNGQFF
TGTGCCAGCCTGGGACAGCGGAGATTATACAATGGGCAGTTCTTC
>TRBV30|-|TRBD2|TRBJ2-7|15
CAWSVGEGLSYEQYF
TGTGCCTGGAGTGTGGGGGAGGGCCTAAGCTACGAGCAGTACTTC
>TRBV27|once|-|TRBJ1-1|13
CASSLRRGTEAFF
TGTGCCAGCAGTCTTCGACGAGGCACTGAAGCTTTCTTT
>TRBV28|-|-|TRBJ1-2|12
CASSSVRYGYTF
TGTGCCAGCAGTTCGGTACGATATGGCTACACCTTC
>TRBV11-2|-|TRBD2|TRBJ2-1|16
CASSRMTGGGGNEQFF
TGTGCCAGCAGCCGGATGACGGGAGGGGGAGGCAATGAGCAGTTCTTC
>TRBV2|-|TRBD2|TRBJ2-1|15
CASRELAGAYNEQFF
TGTGCCAGCAGGGAACTAGCGGGCGCCTACAATGAGCAGTTCTTC
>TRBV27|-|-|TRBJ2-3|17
CASSFPPILTDSDTQYF
TGTGCCAGCAGTTTTCCACCAATCCTAACAGATTCAGATACGCAGTATTTT
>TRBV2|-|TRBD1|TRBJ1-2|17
CASSRNGGTGIDYGYTF
TGTGCCAGCAGTCGCAACGGAGGGACAGGCATAGACTATGGCTACACCTTC